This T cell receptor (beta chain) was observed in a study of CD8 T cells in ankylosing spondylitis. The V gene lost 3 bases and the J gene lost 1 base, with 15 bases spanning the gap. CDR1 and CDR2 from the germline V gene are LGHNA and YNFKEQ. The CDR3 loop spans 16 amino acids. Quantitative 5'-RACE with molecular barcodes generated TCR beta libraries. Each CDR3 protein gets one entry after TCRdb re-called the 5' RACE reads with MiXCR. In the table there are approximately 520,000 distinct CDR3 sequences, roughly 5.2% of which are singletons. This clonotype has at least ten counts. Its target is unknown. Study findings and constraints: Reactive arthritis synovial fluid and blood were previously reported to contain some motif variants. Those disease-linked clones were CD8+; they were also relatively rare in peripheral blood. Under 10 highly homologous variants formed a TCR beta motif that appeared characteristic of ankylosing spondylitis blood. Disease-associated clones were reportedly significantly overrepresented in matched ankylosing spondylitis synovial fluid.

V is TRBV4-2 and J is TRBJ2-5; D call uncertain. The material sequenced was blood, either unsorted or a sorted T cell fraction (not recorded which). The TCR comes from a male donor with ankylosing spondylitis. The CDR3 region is CASSQLGPAPQETQYF. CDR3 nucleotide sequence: TGTGCCAGCAGCCAGTTGGGCCCGGCCCCCCAAGAGACCCAGTACTTC.